Each of the 5 T cell receptor beta chains below was sequenced from the same sample in a study of neoadjuvant nivolumab and ipilimumab in lung cancer. Sequenced by immunoSEQ multiplex PCR; TCRdb stores in-frame clones only, minus some. The sample shows 4,500 or so clones, roughly 80% of them seen only once. The sample here was adjacent normal lung tissue, taken after neoadjuvant nivolumab, alone or with ipilimumab, at or shortly before surgery. The source of these receptors is an adult with non-small cell lung cancer.

This clone was recorded once. This chain connects TRBV2 to TRBJ1-5; unclear D gene. Germline CDR1 and CDR2: SNHLY and FYNNEI. V was clipped by 11 bases and J by 4 bases, with 15 bases between them. This CDR3 is built from 13 residues. The CDR3: CACGRQSNQPQHF. DNA for the CDR3: TGTGCCTGCGGAAGGCAGTCTAATCAGCCCCAGCATTTT. Together with reference TRBV2 and TRBJ1-5, the CDR3 gives the full variable domain: EPEVTQTPSHQVTQMGQEVILRCVPISNHLYFYWYRQILGQKVEFLVSFYNNEISEKSEIFDDQFSVERPDGSNFTLKIRSTKLEDSAMYFCACGRQSNQPQHFGDGTRLSIL.

This chain joins TRBV4-3 and TRBJ1-5; a possible D gene is TRBD1 (5 bases). Trimming cost V 0 bases and J 2 bases, with 11 bases left between them. The CDR3 has 16 residues. Germline CDR1 is LGHNA and CDR2 is YSLEER. CDR3 bases: TGCGCCAGCAGCCAAGATTTAAGGGGCGGCAATCAGCCCCAGCATTTT. Translation: CASSQDLRGGNQPQHF.

This rearrangement joins TRBV5-1 to TRBJ2-1; D is undetermined. Germline CDR1 reads SGHRS; CDR2 reads YFSETQ. The CDR3 has 14 residues. V lost 2 bases, J lost 5 bases, and 11 bases lay in between. The CDR3 protein is CASSLWGTHNEQFF. The CDR3 DNA follows: TGCGCCAGCAGCTTATGGGGAACCCACAATGAGCAGTTCTTC. Supplemented by reference TRBV5-1 and TRBJ2-1, the full variable domain reads KAGVTQTPRYLIKTRGQQVTLSCSPISGHRSVSWYQQTPGQGLQFLFEYFSETQRNKGNFPGRFSGRQFSNSRSEMNVSTLELGDSALYLCASSLWGTHNEQFFGPGTRLTVL.

The rearrangement joins TRBV4-3 to TRBJ2-5; TRBD1 might be the D (5 bases). The CDR3 has 15 amino acids. Germline CDR1 and CDR2: LGHNA and YSLEER. Trimming left V 0 bases short and J 5 bases short, with 13 bases between. CDR3 sequence (DNA): TGCGCCAGCAGCCAAGATATAGGGGATGGGGAGACCCAGTACTTC. It is translated as CASSQDIGDGETQYF.

This chain uses TRBV29-1 with TRBJ1-1, with D unclear. This CDR3 comprises 14 residues. The germline CDR1 and CDR2 sequences are SQVTM and ANQGSEA. V was cut by 1 base and J by 2 bases, with 11 bases left in between. CDR3 residues: CSVEVRSPNTEAFF. CDR3 sequence (DNA): TGCAGCGTTGAAGTCCGGAGCCCAAACACTGAAGCTTTCTTT.